These 32 T cell receptor beta chains share one sample of origin, sequenced in a study of blood T cell repertoires in COVID-19. This table comes from immunoSEQ multiplex PCR, and its TCRdb copy is limited to in-frame clones, with some not included. The table shows roughly 290,000 clones, with around 82% occurring only once. Sequences were obtained from peripheral blood. The receptors derive from a person aged 65 to 85 with COVID-19, enrolled during active disease.

V gene TRBV28 combines with J gene TRBJ1-5; D not certain. The CDR3 extends over 12 amino acids. CDR1 MDHEN and CDR2 SYDVKM come from the germline V gene. Trimming shortened V by 10 bases and J by 3 bases, and 10 bases separated the two germline ends. CDR3 residues: CATVWSNQPQHF. The CDR3 DNA is TGTGCCACAGTCTGGTCCAATCAGCCCCAGCATTTT. The variable domain in full, completed from reference TRBV28 and TRBJ1-5, reads DVKVTQSSRYLVKRTGEKVFLECVQDMDHENMFWYRQDPGLGLRLIYFSYDVKMKEKGDIPEGYSVSREKKERFSLILESASTNQTSMYLCATVWSNQPQHFGDGTRLSIL.

The J gene is TRBJ1-6, the V gene TRBV7-9, with D possibly being TRBD1 (6 bases). Germline V gives CDR1 SEHNR, CDR2 FQNEAQ (reference sequence). The CDR3 totals 14 residues. V lost 7 bases to trimming and J lost 10 bases, with 17 bases between them. CDR3: CASNKRQAGSPLHF. In nucleotides, the CDR3 is TGTGCCAGCAACAAGAGACAGGCTGGATCACCCCTCCACTTT.

This clone was picked up a small number of times. The chain recombines TRBV11-2 with TRBJ1-1; TRBD1 agrees at 7 bases. V lost 3 bases to trimming and J lost 7 bases; unmatched junction nucleotides: 5. CDR1 SGHAT and CDR2 FQNNGV come from the germline V gene. This CDR3 has 13 amino acids. The CDR3 protein is CASSLGQYVEAFF. In DNA form, the CDR3 reads TGTGCCAGCAGCTTGGGACAGTACGTTGAAGCTTTCTTT.

This clone was found a few times. The chain links TRBV3-1 (or the pseudogene TRBV3-2) to TRBJ1-3; maybe TRBD1 (5 bases). V was cut by 5 bases and J by 7 bases, with 15 bases left in between. The germline V gene has CDR1 LGHDT and CDR2 YNNKEL (reference sequence). The CDR3 spans 14 residues. The CDR3 bases are TGTGCCAGCAGCGCGGGACCTAACTGGAACACCATATATTTT. It encodes CASSAGPNWNTIYF.

The chain combines TRBV3-1 (or the pseudogene TRBV3-2) with TRBJ1-1; TRBD1 is a possible D gene (5 bases). The germline gives CDR1 LGHDT, CDR2 YNNKEL (reference sequence). V lost 6 bases and J 11 bases, leaving 13 bases between the germline ends. This CDR3 spans 11 amino acids. The CDR3 DNA reads TGTGCCAGCAGTTCCCAGGGTACGGCTTTCTTT. This codes for CASSSQGTAFF.

This clone was seen a few times. The rearrangement uses TRBV29-1 and TRBJ2-1, with a tentative D call TRBD1 (5 bases). Germline assignment: CDR1 SQVTM and CDR2 ANQGSEA. Trimming shortened V by 4 bases and J by 5 bases, and 12 bases separated the two germline ends. The CDR3 has 13 residues. CDR3 in amino acids: CSVATTANNEQFF. In DNA form, the CDR3 reads TGCAGCGTTGCGACGACAGCCAACAATGAGCAGTTCTTC.

The chain employs TRBV28 and TRBJ1-6, with D unresolved. The CDR3 runs 18 residues. Germline loops: CDR1 MDHEN, CDR2 SYDVKM. The V end lost 6 bases, the J end lost 3 bases, and 21 bases lay between the germline ends. The DNA of the CDR3 is TGTGCCAGCAGCCCGGACTTCTTGGTCCTGAACTATAATTCACCCCTCCACTTT. It yields the protein CASSPDFLVLNYNSPLHF.

This rearrangement joins TRBV19 to TRBJ1-4; 9 nucleotides match TRBD1. The trim removed 10 bases at V and 3 bases at J, leaving 9 bases unmatched. The CDR3 loop spans 15 amino acids. Germline V gene data show CDR1 as LNHDA and CDR2 as SQIVND (reference sequence). The CDR3 spells CATRGTGSPNEKLFF. For the CDR3, the DNA is TGTGCCACCAGAGGGACAGGGTCGCCTAATGAAAAACTGTTTTTT.

The chain recombines TRBV24-1 with TRBJ2-1; D not resolved. Germline loops: CDR1 KGHDR, CDR2 SFDVKD. The CDR3 has 14 residues. Trimming removed 4 bases at V and 6 bases at J, with 12 bases between. CDR3 protein: CATSDPSVSNEQFF. CDR3 coding DNA: TGTGCCACCAGTGACCCCTCCGTCAGCAATGAGCAGTTCTTC.

The chain carries TRBV15 and TRBJ1-1; 9 bases map to TRBD1. V trimming: 8 bases; J trimming: 2 bases; junction bases outside the gene matches: 6. Per the germline V gene, CDR1 is LNHNV and CDR2 is YYDKDF (reference sequence). CDR3 length: 14 residues. The CDR3: CATERGQGNTEAFF. CDR3 coding DNA: TGTGCCACCGAGCGGGGACAGGGAAACACTGAAGCTTTCTTT.

CDR3 coding DNA: TGTGCCAGCAGCTTAGCTGGAAGACTAGCGGGAGTACGACGGAATGAGCAGTTCTTC. Amino acids: CASSLAGRLAGVRRNEQFF. This chain connects TRBV9 to TRBJ2-1, with 12 bases matching TRBD2. The CDR3 runs to 19 residues. V shed 4 bases, J shed 7 bases, and the junction held 18 bases outside the gene matches. CDR1 is SGDLS, CDR2 YYNGEE, per germline. Filled out from reference TRBV9 and TRBJ2-1, the complete variable domain reads DSGVTQTPKHLITATGQRVTLRCSPRSGDLSVYWYQQSLDQGLQFLIQYYNGEERAKGNILERFSAQQFPDLHSELNLSSLELGDSALYFCASSLAGRLAGVRRNEQFFGPGTRLTVL.

The V gene is TRBV11-3, the J gene TRBJ2-7; 7 bases agree with TRBD1. The V gene's germline CDR1 is SGHNT and CDR2 YENEEA. V was pared by 4 bases and J by 3 bases, with 3 bases of the junction left unmatched. CDR3 size: 13 residues. The chain's CDR3 is CASSSDRNYEQYF. The CDR3 nucleotides read TGTGCCAGCAGCTCGGACAGGAACTACGAGCAGTACTTC.

The genes are TRBV3-1 (or the pseudogene TRBV3-2) and TRBJ2-1; D might be TRBD2 (6 bases). Germline V gives CDR1 LGHDT, CDR2 YNNKEL (reference sequence). The V and J ends lost 4 bases and 7 bases respectively, with 14 bases between them. The CDR3 is 14 amino acids. CDR3 sequence (DNA): TGTGCCAGCAGCCCCGGGGTGGGGGGAAATGAGCAGTTCTTC. This codes for CASSPGVGGNEQFF.

This clone was recorded a few times. The rearrangement joins TRBV6-5 to TRBJ1-6, with 7 bases lining up with TRBD1. V gave up 2 bases and J gave up 8 bases; unmatched junction bases: 6. Germline V lookup: CDR1 MNHEY, CDR2 SVGAGI. This CDR3 region has 15 residues. This CDR3 reads CASSYEGAYDSPLHF. For the CDR3, the DNA is TGTGCCAGCAGTTACGAGGGGGCTTATGATTCACCCCTCCACTTT.

The chain is built from TRBV3-1 (or the pseudogene TRBV3-2) and TRBJ2-5; TRBD2 aligns across 12 bases. V was pared by 1 base and J by 2 bases, with 8 bases of the junction left unmatched. Germline CDR1 LGHDT, CDR2 YNNKEL (reference sequence). The CDR3 extends over 18 amino acids. The CDR3 protein is CASSQGTSGGLIQETQYF. CDR3 DNA sequence: TGTGCCAGCAGCCAAGGTACTAGCGGGGGGCTGATACAAGAGACCCAGTACTTC.

This clone was seen just once. The chain has TRBV2 and TRBJ2-3; TRBD2 matches 13 bases. There are 14 residues in the CDR3. Germline lookup yields CDR1 SNHLY and CDR2 FYNNEI. Trimming cost V 3 bases and J 7 bases; bases outside gene matches: 1. The CDR3 protein is CASSETSGGNTQYF. The CDR3 DNA reads as TGTGCCAGCAGTGAGACTAGCGGGGGGAATACGCAGTATTTT.

The V call is TRBV28, the J call TRBJ1-6; D gene ambiguous. In germline, CDR1 is MDHEN, CDR2 SYDVKM. The V gene lost 3 bases and the J gene lost 7 bases, with 13 bases spanning the gap. The CDR3 totals 15 residues. This CDR3 reads CASSLAPPGNSPLHF. The CDR3 nucleotides read TGTGCCAGCAGTTTGGCACCCCCGGGAAATTCACCCCTCCACTTT.

This rearrangement joins TRBV6-2 or TRBV6-3 to TRBJ1-6; TRBD1 matches 9 bases. The CDR3 has 14 residues. V gave up 6 bases and J gave up 9 bases; unmatched junction bases: 6. Germline-derived CDR1 and CDR2 are MNHEY and SVGEGT. The CDR3 DNA sequence: TGTGCCAGCAGCAGGACAGGGGCGGTTTCACCCCTCCACTTT. Protein sequence: CASSRTGAVSPLHF.

J is TRBJ2-4 and V is TRBV7-8; tentative D call: TRBD2 (6 bases). Trimming stripped 6 bases from V and 6 bases from J, with 18 bases between. Per the germline V gene, CDR1 is SGHVS and CDR2 is FQNEAQ. The CDR3 totals 15 residues. The CDR3 region has the DNA TGTGCCAGCAGTAAGGACCCAGGAGGGTCAAACATTCAGTACTTC. This translates into CASSKDPGGSNIQYF.

This clone has more than one count but fewer than ten. CDR3 residues: CASSPGGLAGYEQYF. In DNA form, the CDR3 reads TGTGCCAGCAGTCCCGGGGGACTAGCGGGCTACGAGCAGTACTTC. This chain connects TRBV27 to TRBJ2-7, with 12 bases fitting TRBD2. Germline CDR1 and CDR2: MNHEY and SMNVEV (reference sequence). The CDR3 is 15 amino acids. The V and J ends lost 5 bases and 3 bases, in that order; junction bases with no gene match: 5.

The CDR3 nucleotides read TGTGCCACCAGCAGAGATCTGGGAAGGGGCTCCTACAATGAGCAGTTCTTC. It is translated as CATSRDLGRGSYNEQFF. The rearrangement joins TRBV15 to TRBJ2-1, with D perhaps TRBD1 (5 bases). The V gene lost 0 bases and the J gene lost 0 bases, with 12 bases spanning the gap. The germline CDR1 and CDR2 sequences are LNHNV and YYDKDF (reference sequence). CDR3 size: 17 residues. The variable domain in full, completed from reference TRBV15 and TRBJ2-1, reads DAMVIQNPRYQVTQFGKPVTLSCSQTLNHNVMYWYQQKSSQAPKLLFHYYDKDFNNEADTPDNFQSRRPNTSFCFLDIRSPGLGDTAMYLCATSRDLGRGSYNEQFFGPGTRLTVL.

The chain is built from TRBV28 and TRBJ1-1; 8 positions match TRBD1. Germline V CDR1 and CDR2: MDHEN, SYDVKM. J gave up 3 bases and V 6 bases, and 6 bases lay outside the gene matches. CDR3 length: 14 residues. CDR3 nucleotide sequence: TGTGCCAGCAGGGCCAGGGGGCGATACACTGAAGCTTTCTTT. Its protein product is CASRARGRYTEAFF.

This rearrangement joins TRBV7-7 to TRBJ1-2; D call uncertain. CDR3 length equals 14 residues. Per germline, CDR1 SSHAT and CDR2 FNYEAQ (reference sequence). Trimming pared 5 bases from V and 9 bases from J, leaving 19 bases between. The DNA for the CDR3 is TGTGCCAGCAGCCCGTTCCGAGGGATTGAGAGCTACACCTTC. Protein: CASSPFRGIESYTF.

This chain links TRBV6-5 with TRBJ1-1; a possible D gene is TRBD1 (6 bases). The CDR3 length is 13 residues. The germline V gene has CDR1 MNHEY and CDR2 SVGAGI. Trimming pared 7 bases from V and 5 bases from J, leaving 14 bases between. The CDR3 sequence is CASNHKGGTEAFF. In DNA form, the CDR3 reads TGTGCCAGCAACCATAAAGGGGGAACTGAAGCTTTCTTT.

The rearrangement links TRBV28 to TRBJ1-1, with 7 bases matching TRBD1. The CDR3 length is 13 residues. Germline CDR1 MDHEN, CDR2 SYDVKM. The V segment lost 5 bases and the J segment 5 bases; nucleotides outside the gene matches: 5. The CDR3 bases are TGTGCCAGCAGTCGTTGGGACAGAACTGAAGCTTTCTTT. Encoded protein: CASSRWDRTEAFF.

The chain recombines TRBV4-2 with TRBJ2-2; TRBD2 matches at 7 bases. Germline CDR1 LGHNA, CDR2 YNFKEQ. J was trimmed by 3 bases and V by 3 bases; bases with no gene match: 4. The CDR3 runs 15 residues. CDR3 nucleotides: TGTGCCAGCAGCCAGATAGCGGGCTACACCGGGGAGCTGTTTTTT. As protein: CASSQIAGYTGELFF.

The V and J genes are TRBV11-2 and TRBJ2-3; D perhaps matches TRBD2 (5 bases). Deletions cut 7 bases from V and 3 bases from J, with 17 bases between. Germline lookup yields CDR1 SGHAT and CDR2 FQNNGV. The CDR3 spans 15 residues. CDR3 loop: CASNSDSRGTDTQYF. The DNA for the CDR3 is TGTGCCAGCAACTCAGACTCAAGAGGGACAGATACGCAGTATTTT.

In DNA, the CDR3 is TGTGCCAGTAGTGAGGGCGGGAGGGCCCGCGAGCAGTACTTC. This codes for CASSEGGRAREQYF. This sequence joins TRBV19 and TRBJ2-7; 9 bases fit TRBD2. V shed 5 bases and J 6 bases; nucleotides not matched to a gene: 8. Germline values: CDR1 LNHDA, CDR2 SQIVND (reference sequence). CDR3 length: 14 residues.

This rearrangement joins TRBV5-1 to TRBJ2-5; D is unresolved. Per germline, CDR1 SGHRS and CDR2 YFSETQ. The CDR3 sequence is 12 residues long. Trimming removed 0 bases from V and 9 bases from J, with 9 bases in between. The CDR3 DNA sequence: TGCGCCAGCAGCTTGGATGTTGGAGCCCAGTACTTC. This codes for CASSLDVGAQYF.

This chain joins TRBV5-4 and TRBJ2-7, with D perhaps matching TRBD1 (5 bases). The CDR3 covers 13 residues. The germline gives CDR1 SGHNT, CDR2 YYREEE (reference sequence). V shed 0 bases and J shed 3 bases, with 7 bases lying between them. The CDR3 protein is CASSLGQFYEQYF. CDR3 DNA: TGTGCCAGCAGCTTGGGACAGTTCTACGAGCAGTACTTC.

This chain joins TRBV6-6 and TRBJ2-7; perhaps TRBD2 as D (6 bases). CDR1 and CDR2 (germline): MNHNY, SVGAGI (reference sequence). The CDR3 is 12 amino acids. V was pared by 6 bases and J by 2 bases, with 8 bases between. CDR3 sequence: CASSTSTYEQYF. Written as DNA, the CDR3 is TGTGCCAGCAGCACTAGCACCTACGAGCAGTACTTC.

V gene TRBV18 combines with J gene TRBJ1-1; D possibly corresponds to TRBD1 (5 bases). The V end was cut by 10 bases, the J end by 4 bases, with 19 bases between. CDR1 and CDR2 (germline): KGHSH, LQKENI. This CDR3 region has 14 residues. The CDR3 reads CATARGGETTEAFF. The CDR3 DNA reads as TGTGCCACCGCCCGGGGGGGGGAGACCACTGAAGCTTTCTTT.